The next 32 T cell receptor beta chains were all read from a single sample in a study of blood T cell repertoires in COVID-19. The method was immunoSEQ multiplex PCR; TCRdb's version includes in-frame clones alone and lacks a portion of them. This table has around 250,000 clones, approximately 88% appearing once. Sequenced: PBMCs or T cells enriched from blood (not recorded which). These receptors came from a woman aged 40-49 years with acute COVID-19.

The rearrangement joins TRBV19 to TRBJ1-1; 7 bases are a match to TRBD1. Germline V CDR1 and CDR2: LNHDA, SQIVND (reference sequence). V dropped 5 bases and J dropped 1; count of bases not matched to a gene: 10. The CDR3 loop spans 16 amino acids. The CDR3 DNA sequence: TGTGCCAGTAGTTTCTCGACAGGGAGGACGAACACTGAAGCTTTCTTT. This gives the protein CASSFSTGRTNTEAFF.

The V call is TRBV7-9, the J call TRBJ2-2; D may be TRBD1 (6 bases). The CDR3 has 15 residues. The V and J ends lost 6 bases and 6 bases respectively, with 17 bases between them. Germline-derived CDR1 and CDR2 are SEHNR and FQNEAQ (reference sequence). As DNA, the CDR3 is TGTGCCAGCAGTCCGTTGGGGGCGTCGGCCGGGGAGCTGTTTTTT. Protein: CASSPLGASAGELFF. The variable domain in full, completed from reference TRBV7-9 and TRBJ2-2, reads DTGVSQNPRHKITKRGQNVTFRCDPISEHNRLYWYRQTLGQGPEFLTYFQNEAQLEKSRLLSDRFSAERPKGSFSTLEIQRTEQGDSAMYLCASSPLGASAGELFFGEGSRLTVL.

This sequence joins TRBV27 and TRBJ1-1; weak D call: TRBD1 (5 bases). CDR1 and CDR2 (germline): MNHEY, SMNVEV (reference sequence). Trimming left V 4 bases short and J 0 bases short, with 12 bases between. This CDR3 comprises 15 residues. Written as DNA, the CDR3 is TGTGCCAGCAGTTCACTCAGGGCAATGAACACTGAAGCTTTCTTT. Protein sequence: CASSSLRAMNTEAFF.

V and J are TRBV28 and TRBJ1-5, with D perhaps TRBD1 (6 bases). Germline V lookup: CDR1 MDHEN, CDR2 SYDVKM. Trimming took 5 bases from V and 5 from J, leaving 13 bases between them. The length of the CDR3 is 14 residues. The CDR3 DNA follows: TGTGCCAGCAGTCCAACGACAGGTTATCAGCCCCAGCATTTT. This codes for CASSPTTGYQPQHF.

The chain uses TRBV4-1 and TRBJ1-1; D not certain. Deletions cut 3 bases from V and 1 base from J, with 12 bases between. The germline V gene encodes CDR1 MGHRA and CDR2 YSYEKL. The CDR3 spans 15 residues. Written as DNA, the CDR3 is TGCGCCAGCAGCCAGCTTCCCACCGGGAACACTGAAGCTTTCTTT. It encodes CASSQLPTGNTEAFF.

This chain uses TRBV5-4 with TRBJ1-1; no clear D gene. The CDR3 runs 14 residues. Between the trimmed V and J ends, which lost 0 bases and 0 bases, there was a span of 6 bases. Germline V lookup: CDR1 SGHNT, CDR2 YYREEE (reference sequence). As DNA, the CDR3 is TGTGCCAGCAGCTTGGACAGTCTGAACACTGAAGCTTTCTTT. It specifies CASSLDSLNTEAFF.

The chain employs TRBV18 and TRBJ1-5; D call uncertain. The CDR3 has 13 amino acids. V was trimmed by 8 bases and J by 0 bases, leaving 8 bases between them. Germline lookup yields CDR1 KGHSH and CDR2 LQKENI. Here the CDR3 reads CASASDSNQPQHF. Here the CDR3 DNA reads TGTGCCAGCGCGAGTGATAGCAATCAGCCCCAGCATTTT.

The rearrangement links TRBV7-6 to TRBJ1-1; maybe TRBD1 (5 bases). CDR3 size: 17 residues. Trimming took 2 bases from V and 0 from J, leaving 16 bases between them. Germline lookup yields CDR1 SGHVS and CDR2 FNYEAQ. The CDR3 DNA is TGTGCCAGCAGCTTACGTTTTGGGGGGATCATGAACACTGAAGCTTTCTTT. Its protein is CASSLRFGGIMNTEAFF.

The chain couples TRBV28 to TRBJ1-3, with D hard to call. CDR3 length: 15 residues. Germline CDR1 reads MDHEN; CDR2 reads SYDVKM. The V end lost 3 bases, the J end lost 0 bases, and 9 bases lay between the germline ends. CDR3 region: CASSLPPGSGNTIYF. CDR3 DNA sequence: TGTGCCAGCAGTTTGCCGCCCGGCTCTGGAAACACCATATATTTT.

The CDR3 spells CASSLGLRQANTEAFF. The CDR3, as DNA: TGTGCCAGCAGCTTAGGACTTAGACAGGCAAACACTGAAGCTTTCTTT. This chain connects TRBV11-3 to TRBJ1-1; tentatively, D is TRBD1 (6 bases). This CDR3 contains 16 residues. V dropped 1 base and J dropped 2 bases, with 14 bases sitting between them. Germline CDR1 is SGHNT and CDR2 is YENEEA.

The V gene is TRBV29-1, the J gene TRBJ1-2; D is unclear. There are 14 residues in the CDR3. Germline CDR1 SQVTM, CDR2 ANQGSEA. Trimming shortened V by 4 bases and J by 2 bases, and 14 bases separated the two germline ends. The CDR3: CSVGGSQTNYGYTF. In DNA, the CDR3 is TGCAGCGTTGGTGGGAGCCAGACGAACTATGGCTACACCTTC.

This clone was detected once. In nucleotides, the CDR3 is TGTGCCAGCAGTTACTCCGGGACAGGGGCCGCAGGCGCTTTCTTT. Translated, it gives CASSYSGTGAAGAFF. The chain carries TRBV6-5 and TRBJ1-1, with TRBD1 matching over 10 bases. V lost 0 bases, J lost 11 bases, and 9 bases stayed unmatched. The CDR3 has 15 amino acids. Germline V CDR1 and CDR2: MNHEY, SVGAGI.

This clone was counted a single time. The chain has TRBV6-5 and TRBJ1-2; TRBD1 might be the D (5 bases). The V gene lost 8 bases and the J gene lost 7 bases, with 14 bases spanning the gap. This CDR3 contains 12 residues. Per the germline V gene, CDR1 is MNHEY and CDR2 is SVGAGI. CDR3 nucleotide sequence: TGTGCCAGCTCGGAAAGGGGATTTGGCTACACCTTC. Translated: CASSERGFGYTF.

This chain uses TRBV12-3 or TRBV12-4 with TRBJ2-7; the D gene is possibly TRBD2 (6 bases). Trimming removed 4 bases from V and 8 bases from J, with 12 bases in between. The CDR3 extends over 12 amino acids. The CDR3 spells CASSSFGGKQYF. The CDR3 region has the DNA TGTGCCAGCAGTTCCTTCGGAGGGAAGCAGTACTTC.

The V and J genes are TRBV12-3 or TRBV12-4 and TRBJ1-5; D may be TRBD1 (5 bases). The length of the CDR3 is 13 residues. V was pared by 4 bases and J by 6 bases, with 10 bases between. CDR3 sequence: CASSSWTSQPQHF. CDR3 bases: TGTGCCAGCAGTTCCTGGACAAGTCAGCCCCAGCATTTT.

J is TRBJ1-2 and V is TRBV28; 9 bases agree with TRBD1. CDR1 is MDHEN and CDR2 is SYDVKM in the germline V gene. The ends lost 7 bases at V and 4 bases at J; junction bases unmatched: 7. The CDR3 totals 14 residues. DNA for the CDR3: TGTGCCAGCACTAGGACAGGGGCCCCCTATGGCTACACCTTC. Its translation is CASTRTGAPYGYTF.

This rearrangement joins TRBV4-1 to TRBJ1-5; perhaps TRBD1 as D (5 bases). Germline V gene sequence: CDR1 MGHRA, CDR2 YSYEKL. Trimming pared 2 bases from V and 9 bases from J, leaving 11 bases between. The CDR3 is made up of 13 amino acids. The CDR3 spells CASSQSGRGPQHF. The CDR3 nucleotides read TGCGCCAGCAGCCAATCCGGGAGGGGGCCCCAGCATTTT.

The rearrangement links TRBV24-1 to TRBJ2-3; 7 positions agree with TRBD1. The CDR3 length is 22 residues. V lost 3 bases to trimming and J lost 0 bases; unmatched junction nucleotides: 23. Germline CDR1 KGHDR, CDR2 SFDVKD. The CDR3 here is CATSDKSLQTGKDSDSTDTQYF. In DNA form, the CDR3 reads TGTGCCACCAGTGATAAATCCTTACAGACAGGGAAAGACTCGGATAGCACAGATACGCAGTATTTT.

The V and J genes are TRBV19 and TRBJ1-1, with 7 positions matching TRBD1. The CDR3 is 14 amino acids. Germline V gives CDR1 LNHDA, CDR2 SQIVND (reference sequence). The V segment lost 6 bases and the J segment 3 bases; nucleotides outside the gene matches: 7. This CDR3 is CASRRQGFDTEAFF. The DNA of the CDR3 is TGTGCCAGTAGGAGACAGGGTTTCGACACTGAAGCTTTCTTT.

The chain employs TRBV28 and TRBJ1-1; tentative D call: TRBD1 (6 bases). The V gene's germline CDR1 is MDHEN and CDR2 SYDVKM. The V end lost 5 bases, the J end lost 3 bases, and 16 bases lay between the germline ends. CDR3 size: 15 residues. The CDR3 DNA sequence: TGTGCCAGCAGTCCATATGGGGAGGGGGACACTGAAGCTTTCTTT. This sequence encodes CASSPYGEGDTEAFF.

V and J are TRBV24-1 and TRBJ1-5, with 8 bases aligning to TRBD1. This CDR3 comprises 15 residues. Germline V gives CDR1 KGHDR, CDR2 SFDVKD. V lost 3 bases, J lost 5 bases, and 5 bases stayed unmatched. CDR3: CATSDGQGADQPQHF. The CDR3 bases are TGTGCCACCAGTGATGGTCAGGGGGCCGATCAGCCCCAGCATTTT.

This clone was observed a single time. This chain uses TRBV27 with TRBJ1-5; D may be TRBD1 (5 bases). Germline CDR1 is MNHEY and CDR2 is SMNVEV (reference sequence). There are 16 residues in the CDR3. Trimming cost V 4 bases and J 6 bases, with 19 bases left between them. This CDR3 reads CASSSTAQGLAQPQHF. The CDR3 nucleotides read TGTGCCAGCAGTTCCACGGCGCAGGGCCTCGCTCAGCCCCAGCATTTT.

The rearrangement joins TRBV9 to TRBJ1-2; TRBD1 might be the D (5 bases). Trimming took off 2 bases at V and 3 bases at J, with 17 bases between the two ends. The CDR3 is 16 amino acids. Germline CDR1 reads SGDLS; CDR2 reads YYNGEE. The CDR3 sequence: CASSVPKEGADYGYTF. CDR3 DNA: TGTGCCAGCAGCGTTCCCAAAGAAGGGGCGGACTATGGCTACACCTTC.

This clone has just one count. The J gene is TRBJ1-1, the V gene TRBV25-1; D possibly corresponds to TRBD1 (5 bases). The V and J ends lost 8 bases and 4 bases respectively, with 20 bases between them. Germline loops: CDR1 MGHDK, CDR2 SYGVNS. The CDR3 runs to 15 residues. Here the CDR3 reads CASAMLGGPFTEAFF. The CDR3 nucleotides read TGTGCCAGCGCTATGTTGGGGGGACCGTTCACTGAAGCTTTCTTT.

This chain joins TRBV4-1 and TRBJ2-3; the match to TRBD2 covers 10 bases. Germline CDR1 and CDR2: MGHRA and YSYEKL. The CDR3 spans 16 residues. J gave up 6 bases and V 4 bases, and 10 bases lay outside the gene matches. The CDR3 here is CASSLIRLAGADTQYF. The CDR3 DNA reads TGCGCCAGCAGCCTAATTAGGCTAGCGGGAGCCGATACGCAGTATTTT.

CDR3 protein: CASSPSGREAFF. Written as DNA, the CDR3 is TGTGCCAGCAGCCCTAGCGGCAGGGAAGCTTTCTTT. The chain has TRBV7-9 and TRBJ1-1; unclear D gene. The V end lost 5 bases, the J end lost 8 bases, and 12 bases lay between the germline ends. Germline CDR1 SEHNR, CDR2 FQNEAQ (reference sequence). The CDR3 consists of 12 residues.

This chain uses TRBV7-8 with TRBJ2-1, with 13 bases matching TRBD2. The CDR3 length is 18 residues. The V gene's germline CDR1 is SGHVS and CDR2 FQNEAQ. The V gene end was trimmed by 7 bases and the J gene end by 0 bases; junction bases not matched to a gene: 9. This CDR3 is CASTLRTSGSPSYNEQFF. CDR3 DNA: TGTGCCAGCACCCTTCGGACTAGCGGGAGCCCCTCCTACAATGAGCAGTTCTTC. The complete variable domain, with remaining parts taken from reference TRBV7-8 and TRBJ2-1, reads GAGVSQSPRYKVAKRGQDVALRCDPISGHVSLFWYQQALGQGPEFLTYFQNEAQLDKSGLPSDRFFAERPEGSVSTLKIQRTQQEDSAVYLCASTLRTSGSPSYNEQFFGPGTRLTVL.

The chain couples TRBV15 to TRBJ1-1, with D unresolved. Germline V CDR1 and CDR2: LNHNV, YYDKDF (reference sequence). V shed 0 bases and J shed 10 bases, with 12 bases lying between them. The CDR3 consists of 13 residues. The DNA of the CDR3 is TGTGCCACCAGCAGAGATAGTTCCACGGGAGCTTTCTTT. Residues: CATSRDSSTGAFF.

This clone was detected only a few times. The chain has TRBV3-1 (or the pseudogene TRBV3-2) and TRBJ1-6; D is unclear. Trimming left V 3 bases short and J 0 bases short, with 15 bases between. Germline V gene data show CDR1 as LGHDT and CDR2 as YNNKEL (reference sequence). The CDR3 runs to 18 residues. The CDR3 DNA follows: TGTGCCAGCAGCCACGATCGCGGGAGGAGCTCCTATAATTCACCCCTCCACTTT. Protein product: CASSHDRGRSSYNSPLHF.

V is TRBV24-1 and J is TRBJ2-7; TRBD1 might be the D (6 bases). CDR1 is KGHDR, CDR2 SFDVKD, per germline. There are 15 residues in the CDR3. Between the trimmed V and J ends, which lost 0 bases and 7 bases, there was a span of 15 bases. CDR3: CATSDLKTGHLEQYF. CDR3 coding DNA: TGTGCCACCAGTGATTTGAAAACGGGACACCTAGAGCAGTACTTC.

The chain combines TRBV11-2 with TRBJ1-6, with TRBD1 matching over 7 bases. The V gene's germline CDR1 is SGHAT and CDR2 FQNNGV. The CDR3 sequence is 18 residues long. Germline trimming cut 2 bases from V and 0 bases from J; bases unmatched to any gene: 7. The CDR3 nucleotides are TGTGCCAGCAGCTTACGGTCAGGGGGGAGCTCCTATAATTCACCCCTCCACTTT. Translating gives CASSLRSGGSSYNSPLHF.

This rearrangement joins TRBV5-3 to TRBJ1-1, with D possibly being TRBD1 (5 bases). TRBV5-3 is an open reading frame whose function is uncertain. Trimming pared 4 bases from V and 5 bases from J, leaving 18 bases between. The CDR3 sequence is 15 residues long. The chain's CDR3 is CARSPVWFRGTEAFF. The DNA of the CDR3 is TGTGCCAGAAGCCCGGTGTGGTTCCGGGGGACTGAAGCTTTCTTT.